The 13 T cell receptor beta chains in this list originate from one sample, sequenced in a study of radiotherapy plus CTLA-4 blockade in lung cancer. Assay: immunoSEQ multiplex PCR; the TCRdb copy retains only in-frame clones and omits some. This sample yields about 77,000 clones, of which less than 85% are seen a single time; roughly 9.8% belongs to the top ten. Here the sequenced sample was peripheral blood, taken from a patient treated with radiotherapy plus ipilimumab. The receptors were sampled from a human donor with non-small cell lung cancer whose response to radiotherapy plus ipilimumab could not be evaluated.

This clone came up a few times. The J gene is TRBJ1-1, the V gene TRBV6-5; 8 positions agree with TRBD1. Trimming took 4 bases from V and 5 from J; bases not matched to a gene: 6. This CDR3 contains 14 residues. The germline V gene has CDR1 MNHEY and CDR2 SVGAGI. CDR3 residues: CASSSYQGATEAFF. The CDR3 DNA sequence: TGTGCCAGCAGTTCTTACCAGGGGGCAACTGAAGCTTTCTTT.

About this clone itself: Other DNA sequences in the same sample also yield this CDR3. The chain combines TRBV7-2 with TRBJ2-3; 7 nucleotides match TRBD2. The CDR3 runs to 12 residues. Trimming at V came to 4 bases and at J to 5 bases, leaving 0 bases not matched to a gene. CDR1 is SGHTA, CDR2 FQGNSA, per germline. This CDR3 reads CASSWGGDTQYF. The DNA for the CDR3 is TGTGCCAGCAGCTGGGGGGGAGATACGCAGTATTTT.

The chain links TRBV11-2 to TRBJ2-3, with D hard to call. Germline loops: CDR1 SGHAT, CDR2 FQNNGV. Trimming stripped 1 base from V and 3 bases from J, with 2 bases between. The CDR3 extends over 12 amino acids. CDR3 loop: CASSLATDTQYF. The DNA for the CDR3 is TGTGCCAGCAGCTTAGCGACAGATACGCAGTATTTT.

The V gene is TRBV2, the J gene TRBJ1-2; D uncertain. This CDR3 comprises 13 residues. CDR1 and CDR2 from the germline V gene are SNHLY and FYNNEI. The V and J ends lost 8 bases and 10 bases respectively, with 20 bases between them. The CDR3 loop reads CASGLIRSTPYTF. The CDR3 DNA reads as TGTGCCAGCGGGCTAATTCGATCAACCCCCTACACCTTC.

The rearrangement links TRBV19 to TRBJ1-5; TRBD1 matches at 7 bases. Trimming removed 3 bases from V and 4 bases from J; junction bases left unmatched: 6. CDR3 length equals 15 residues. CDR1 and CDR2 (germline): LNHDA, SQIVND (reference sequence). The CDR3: CASSMSGTVNQPQHF. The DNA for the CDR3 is TGTGCCAGTAGTATGTCCGGGACAGTAAATCAGCCCCAGCATTTT.

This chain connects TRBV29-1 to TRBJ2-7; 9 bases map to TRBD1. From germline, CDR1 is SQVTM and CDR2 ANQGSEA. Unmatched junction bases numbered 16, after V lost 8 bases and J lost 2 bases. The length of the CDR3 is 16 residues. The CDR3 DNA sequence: TGCAGCACACTCGGTACCGGGACAGGGTGGCCCTACGAGCAGTACTTC. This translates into CSTLGTGTGWPYEQYF.

The CDR3 sequence: CASWQGNTEAFF. CDR3 DNA sequence: TGTGCCAGTTGGCAGGGGAACACTGAAGCTTTCTTT. The J gene is TRBJ1-1, the V gene TRBV19; maybe TRBD1 (5 bases). Germline V gives CDR1 LNHDA, CDR2 SQIVND (reference sequence). The CDR3 sequence is 12 residues long. With 8 bases removed from V and 1 base from J, the gap between germline ends came to 8 bases.

CDR3 in amino acids: CASREDRVNQPQHF. DNA for the CDR3: TGTGCCAGCAGGGAGGACAGGGTCAATCAGCCCCAGCATTTT. The rearrangement joins TRBV28 to TRBJ1-5; 8 bases agree with TRBD1. Trimming cost V 6 bases and J 3 bases; bases outside gene matches: 4. The CDR3 extends over 14 amino acids. Germline CDR1 and CDR2: MDHEN and SYDVKM.

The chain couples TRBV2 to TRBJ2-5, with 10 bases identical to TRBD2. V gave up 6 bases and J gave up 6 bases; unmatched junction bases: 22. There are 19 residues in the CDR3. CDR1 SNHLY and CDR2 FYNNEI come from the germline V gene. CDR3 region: CASSFRTISTSGVGKTQYF. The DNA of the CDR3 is TGTGCCAGCAGCTTCCGGACGATCTCAACTAGCGGGGTGGGGAAGACCCAGTACTTC.

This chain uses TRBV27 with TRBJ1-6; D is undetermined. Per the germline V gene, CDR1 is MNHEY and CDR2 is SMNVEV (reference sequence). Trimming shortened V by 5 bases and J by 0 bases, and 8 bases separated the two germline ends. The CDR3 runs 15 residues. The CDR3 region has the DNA TGTGCCAGCAGTCCACAGAGCTCCTATAATTCACCCCTCCACTTT. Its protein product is CASSPQSSYNSPLHF.

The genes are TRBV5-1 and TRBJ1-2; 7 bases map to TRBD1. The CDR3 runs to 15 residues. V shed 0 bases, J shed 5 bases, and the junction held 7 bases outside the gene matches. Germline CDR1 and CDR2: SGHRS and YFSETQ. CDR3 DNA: TGCGCCAGCAGCTTGGTAGGGGGCATTGATTATGGCTACACCTTC. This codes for CASSLVGGIDYGYTF.

CDR3 in amino acids: CASSLVEASDGPVGTQYF. The DNA for the CDR3 is TGTGCCAGCAGCTTAGTTGAGGCTTCGGATGGTCCCGTAGGGACCCAGTACTTC. This rearrangement joins TRBV7-8 to TRBJ2-5; D is unclear. The V gene's germline CDR1 is SGHVS and CDR2 FQNEAQ. This CDR3 contains 18 residues. The ends were cut back, 1 base at V and 7 bases at J, with 25 bases in the middle.

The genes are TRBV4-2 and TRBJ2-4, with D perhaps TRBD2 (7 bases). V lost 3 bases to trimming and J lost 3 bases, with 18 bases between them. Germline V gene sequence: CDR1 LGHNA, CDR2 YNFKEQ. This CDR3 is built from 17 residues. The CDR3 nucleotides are TGTGCCAGCAGCCATCACGTGGGGGAGGGGGGCAAAAACATTCAGTACTTC. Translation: CASSHHVGEGGKNIQYF.